This T cell receptor beta chain was captured by sequencing in a study of control samples from healthy donors and cancer patients. V was pared by 10 bases and J by 6 bases, with 12 bases of the junction left unmatched. CDR3 length: 13 residues. Germline CDR1 and CDR2: SEHNR and FQNEAQ (reference sequence). Repertoires were generated with immunoSEQ multiplex PCR, while TCRdb's copy carries only in-frame clones and drops some. Here the sample spans about 52,000 clones, 85% to 95% being singletons. This TCR was recovered from a man aged 30 to 39 in good health. The sequenced material came from blood. The V call is TRBV7-9, the J call TRBJ2-7; 7 nucleotides agree with TRBD2. CDR3 in DNA: TGTGCCACCCTAGCGGACCCTTATTCCGAGCAGTACTTC. Its protein is CATLADPYSEQYF.